The sequence of this TCR beta chain was determined in a study of cytomegalovirus exposure and HLA in healthy donors. The CDR3 contains 14 residues. The germline CDR1 and CDR2 sequences are SGHRS and YFSETQ. V lost 0 bases to trimming and J lost 3 bases, with 9 bases between them. Both 60 Vbeta primers and 13 Jbeta primers went into the PCR. Sequencing used immunoSEQ multiplex PCR; TCRdb keeps in-frame clones, though not all of them. The data contain roughly 93,000 clones, around 80% of them seen just once; the ten biggest clones take up 5.5% to 8%. The receptor comes from a young man in good health and CMV-seronegative. This chain links TRBV5-1 with TRBJ1-1; D remains unclear. The sequenced material came from PBMCs. CDR3 nucleotides: TGCGCCAGCAGCTTGGTTAGAGGGCACACTGAAGCTTTCTTT. Translating it yields CASSLVRGHTEAFF.